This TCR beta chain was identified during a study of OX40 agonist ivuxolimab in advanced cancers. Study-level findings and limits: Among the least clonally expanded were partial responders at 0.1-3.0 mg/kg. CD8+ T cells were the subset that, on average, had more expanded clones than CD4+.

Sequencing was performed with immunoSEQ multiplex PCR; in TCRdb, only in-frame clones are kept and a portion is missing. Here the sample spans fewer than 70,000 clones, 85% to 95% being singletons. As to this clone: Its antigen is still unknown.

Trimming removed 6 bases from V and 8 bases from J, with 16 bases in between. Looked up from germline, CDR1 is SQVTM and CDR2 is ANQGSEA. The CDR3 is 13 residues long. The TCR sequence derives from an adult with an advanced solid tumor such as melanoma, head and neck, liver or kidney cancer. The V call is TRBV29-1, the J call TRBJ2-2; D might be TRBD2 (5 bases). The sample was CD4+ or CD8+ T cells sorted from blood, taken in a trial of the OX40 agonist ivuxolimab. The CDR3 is CSVRPTGEGELFF. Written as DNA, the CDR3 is TGCAGCGTCAGACCGACCGGGGAGGGGGAGCTGTTTTTT.